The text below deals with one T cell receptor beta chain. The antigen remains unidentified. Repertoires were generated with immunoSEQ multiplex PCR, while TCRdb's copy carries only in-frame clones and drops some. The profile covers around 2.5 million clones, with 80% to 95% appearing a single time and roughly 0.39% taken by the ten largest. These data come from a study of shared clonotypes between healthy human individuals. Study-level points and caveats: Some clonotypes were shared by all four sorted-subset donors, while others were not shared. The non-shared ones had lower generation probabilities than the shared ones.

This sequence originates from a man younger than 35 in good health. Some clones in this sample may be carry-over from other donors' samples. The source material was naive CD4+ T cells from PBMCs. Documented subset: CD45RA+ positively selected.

The CDR3 DNA reads TGTGCCAGCTCACGGGGAGGGTCCGAGACCCAGTACTTC. Protein: CASSRGGSETQYF. The chain links TRBV18 to TRBJ2-5, with 7 bases lining up with TRBD2. The V and J ends lost 4 bases and 5 bases, in that order; junction bases with no gene match: 4. CDR1 and CDR2 from the germline V gene are KGHSH and LQKENI. The CDR3 extends over 13 amino acids.